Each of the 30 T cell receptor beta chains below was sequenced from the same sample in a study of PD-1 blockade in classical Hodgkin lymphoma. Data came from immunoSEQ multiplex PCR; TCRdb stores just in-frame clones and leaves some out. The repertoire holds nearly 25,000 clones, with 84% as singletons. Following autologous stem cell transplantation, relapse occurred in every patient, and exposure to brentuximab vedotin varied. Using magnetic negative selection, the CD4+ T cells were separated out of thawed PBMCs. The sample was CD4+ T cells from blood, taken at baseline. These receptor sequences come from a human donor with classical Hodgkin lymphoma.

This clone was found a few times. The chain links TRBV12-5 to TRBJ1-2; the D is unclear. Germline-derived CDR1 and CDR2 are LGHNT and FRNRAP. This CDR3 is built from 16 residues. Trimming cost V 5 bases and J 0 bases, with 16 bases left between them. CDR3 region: CASGKTLDAANYGYTF. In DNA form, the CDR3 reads TGTGCTAGTGGTAAAACCCTTGATGCGGCTAACTATGGCTACACCTTC.

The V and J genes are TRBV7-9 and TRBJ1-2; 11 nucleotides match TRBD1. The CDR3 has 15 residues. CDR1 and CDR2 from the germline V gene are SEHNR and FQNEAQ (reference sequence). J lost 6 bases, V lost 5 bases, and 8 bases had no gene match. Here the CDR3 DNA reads TGTGCCAGCAGCGGGGGGACAGGGGGAGAGGATGGCTACACCTTC. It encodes CASSGGTGGEDGYTF.

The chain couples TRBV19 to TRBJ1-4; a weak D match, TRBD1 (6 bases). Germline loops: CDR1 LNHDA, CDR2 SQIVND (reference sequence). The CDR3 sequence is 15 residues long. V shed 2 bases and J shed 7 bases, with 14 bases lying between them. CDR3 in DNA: TGTGCCAGTAGTATAATCCGGGGGGCTGGTGAAAAACTGTTTTTT. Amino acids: CASSIIRGAGEKLFF.

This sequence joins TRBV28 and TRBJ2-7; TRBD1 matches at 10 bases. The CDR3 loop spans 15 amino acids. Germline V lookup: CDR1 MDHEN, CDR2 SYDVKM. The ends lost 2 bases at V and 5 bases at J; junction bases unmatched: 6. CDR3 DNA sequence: TGTGCCAGCAGTTTAGCTGGGACAGGGGTTCACGAGCAGTACTTC. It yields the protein CASSLAGTGVHEQYF.

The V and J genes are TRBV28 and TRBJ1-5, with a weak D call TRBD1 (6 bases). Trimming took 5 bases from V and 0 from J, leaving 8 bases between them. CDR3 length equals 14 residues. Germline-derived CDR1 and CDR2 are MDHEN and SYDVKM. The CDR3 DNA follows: TGTGCCAGCAGTCGGGACATTAGCAATCAGCCCCAGCATTTT. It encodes CASSRDISNQPQHF.

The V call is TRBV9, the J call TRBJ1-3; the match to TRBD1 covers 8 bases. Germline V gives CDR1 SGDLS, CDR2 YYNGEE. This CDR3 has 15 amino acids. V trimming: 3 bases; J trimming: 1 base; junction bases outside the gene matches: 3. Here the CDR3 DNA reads TGTGCCAGCAGCGCAGGGGGCGCGTCTGGAAACACCATATATTTT. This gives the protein CASSAGGASGNTIYF.

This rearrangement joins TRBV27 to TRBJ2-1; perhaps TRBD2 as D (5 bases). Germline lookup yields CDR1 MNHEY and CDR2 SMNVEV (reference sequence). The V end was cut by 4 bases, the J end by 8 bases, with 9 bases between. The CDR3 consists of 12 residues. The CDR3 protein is CASSSTRYEQFF. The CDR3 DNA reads TGTGCCAGCAGTTCCACTAGGTATGAGCAGTTCTTC.

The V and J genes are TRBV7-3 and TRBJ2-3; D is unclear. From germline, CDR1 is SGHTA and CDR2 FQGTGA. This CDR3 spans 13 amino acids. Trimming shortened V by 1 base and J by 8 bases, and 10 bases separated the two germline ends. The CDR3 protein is CASSLNHPGTQYF. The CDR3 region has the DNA TGTGCCAGCAGCTTAAATCATCCTGGTACGCAGTATTTT.

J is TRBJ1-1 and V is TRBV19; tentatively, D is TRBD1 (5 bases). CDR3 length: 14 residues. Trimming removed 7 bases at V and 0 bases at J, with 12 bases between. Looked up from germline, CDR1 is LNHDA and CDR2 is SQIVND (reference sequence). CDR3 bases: TGTGCCAGTATCGGAGGGGCGTTGAACACTGAAGCTTTCTTT. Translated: CASIGGALNTEAFF. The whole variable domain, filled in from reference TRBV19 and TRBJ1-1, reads DGGITQSPKYLFRKEGQNVTLSCEQNLNHDAMYWYRQDPGQGLRLIYYSQIVNDFQKGDIAEGYSVSREKKESFPLTVTSAQKNPTAFYLCASIGGALNTEAFFGQGTRLTVV.

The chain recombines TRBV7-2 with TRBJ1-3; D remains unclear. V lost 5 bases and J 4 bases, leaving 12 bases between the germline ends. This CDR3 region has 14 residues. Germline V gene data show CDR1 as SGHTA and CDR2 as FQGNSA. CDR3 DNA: TGTGCCAGCAGCCCACCTCAAGAGGGAAACACCATATATTTT. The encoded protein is CASSPPQEGNTIYF.

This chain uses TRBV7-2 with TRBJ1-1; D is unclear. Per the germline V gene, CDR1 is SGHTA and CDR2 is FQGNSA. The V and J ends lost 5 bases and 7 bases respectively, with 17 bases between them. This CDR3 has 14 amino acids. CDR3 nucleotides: TGTGCCAGCAGCCCATCGGTGGGCCCGGGTGAAGCTTTCTTT. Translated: CASSPSVGPGEAFF. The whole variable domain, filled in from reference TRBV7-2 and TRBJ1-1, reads GAGVSQSPSNKVTEKGKDVELRCDPISGHTALYWYRQSLGQGLEFLIYFQGNSAPDKSGLPSDRFSAERTGGSVSTLTIQRTQQEDSAVYLCASSPSVGPGEAFFGQGTRLTVV.

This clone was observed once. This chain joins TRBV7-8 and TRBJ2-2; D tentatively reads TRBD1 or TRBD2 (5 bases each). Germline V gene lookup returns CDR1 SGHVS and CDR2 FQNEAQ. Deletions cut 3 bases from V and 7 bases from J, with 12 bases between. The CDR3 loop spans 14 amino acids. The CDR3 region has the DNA TGTGCCAGCAGCTTCGGGACCTACAACGGGGAGCTGTTTTTT. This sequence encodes CASSFGTYNGELFF. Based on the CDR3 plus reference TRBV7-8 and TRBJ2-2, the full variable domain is GAGVSQSPRYKVAKRGQDVALRCDPISGHVSLFWYQQALGQGPEFLTYFQNEAQLDKSGLPSDRFFAERPEGSVSTLKIQRTQQEDSAVYLCASSFGTYNGELFFGEGSRLTVL.

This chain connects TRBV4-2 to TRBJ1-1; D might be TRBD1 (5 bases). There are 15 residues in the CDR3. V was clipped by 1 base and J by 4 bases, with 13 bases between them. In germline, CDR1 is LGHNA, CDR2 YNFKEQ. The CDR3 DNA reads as TGTGCCAGCAGCCAAGCCACTTCCGGGGGCACTGAAGCTTTCTTT. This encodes CASSQATSGGTEAFF.

This CDR3 is CASSGFYEQYF. The CDR3 DNA reads as TGCGCCAGCTCCGGGTTTTACGAGCAGTACTTC. The chain combines TRBV5-1 with TRBJ2-7; D gene ambiguous. This CDR3 contains 11 residues. The germline V gene encodes CDR1 SGHRS and CDR2 YFSETQ. Trimming cost V 7 bases and J 4 bases, with 9 bases left between them.

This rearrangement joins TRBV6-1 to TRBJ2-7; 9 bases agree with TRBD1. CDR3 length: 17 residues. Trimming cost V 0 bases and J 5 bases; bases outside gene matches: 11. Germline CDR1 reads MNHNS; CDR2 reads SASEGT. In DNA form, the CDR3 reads TGTGCCAGCAGTGAAGCGCTCTTGGGACAGGGTAGGGACGAGCAGTACTTC. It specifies CASSEALLGQGRDEQYF.

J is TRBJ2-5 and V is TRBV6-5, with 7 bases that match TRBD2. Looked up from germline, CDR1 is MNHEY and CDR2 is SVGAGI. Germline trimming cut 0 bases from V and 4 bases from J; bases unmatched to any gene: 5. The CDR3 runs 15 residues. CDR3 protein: CASSYSWGGRETQYF. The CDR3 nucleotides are TGTGCCAGCAGTTACTCCTGGGGGGGAAGAGAGACCCAGTACTTC.

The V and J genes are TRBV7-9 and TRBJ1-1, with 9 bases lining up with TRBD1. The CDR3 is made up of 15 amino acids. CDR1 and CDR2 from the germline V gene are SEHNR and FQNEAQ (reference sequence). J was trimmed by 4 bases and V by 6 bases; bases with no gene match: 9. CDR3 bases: TGTGCCAGCAGGAATCCGGGACAGGGAGGCACTGAAGCTTTCTTT. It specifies CASRNPGQGGTEAFF. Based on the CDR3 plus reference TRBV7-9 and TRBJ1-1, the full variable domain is DTGVSQNPRHKITKRGQNVTFRCDPISEHNRLYWYRQTLGQGPEFLTYFQNEAQLEKSRLLSDRFSAERPKGSFSTLEIQRTEQGDSAMYLCASRNPGQGGTEAFFGQGTRLTVV.

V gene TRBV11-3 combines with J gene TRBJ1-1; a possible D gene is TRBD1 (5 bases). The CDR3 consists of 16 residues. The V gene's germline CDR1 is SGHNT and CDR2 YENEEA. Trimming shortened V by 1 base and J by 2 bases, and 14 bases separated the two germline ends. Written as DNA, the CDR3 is TGTGCCAGCAGCTTAGGGGGGGGGACGGCAAACACTGAAGCTTTCTTT. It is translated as CASSLGGGTANTEAFF.

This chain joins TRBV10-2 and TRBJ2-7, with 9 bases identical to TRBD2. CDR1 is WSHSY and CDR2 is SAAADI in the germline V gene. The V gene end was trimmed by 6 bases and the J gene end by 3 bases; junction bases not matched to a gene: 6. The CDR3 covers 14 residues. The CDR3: CASRGISGGYEQYF. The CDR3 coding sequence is TGCGCCAGCAGAGGCATTAGCGGGGGCTACGAGCAGTACTTC.

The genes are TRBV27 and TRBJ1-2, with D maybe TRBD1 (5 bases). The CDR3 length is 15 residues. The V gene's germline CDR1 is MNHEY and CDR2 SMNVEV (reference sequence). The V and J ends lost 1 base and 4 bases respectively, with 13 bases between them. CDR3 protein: CASSLWGEPIYGYTF. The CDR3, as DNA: TGTGCCAGCAGTTTATGGGGGGAGCCCATCTATGGCTACACCTTC.

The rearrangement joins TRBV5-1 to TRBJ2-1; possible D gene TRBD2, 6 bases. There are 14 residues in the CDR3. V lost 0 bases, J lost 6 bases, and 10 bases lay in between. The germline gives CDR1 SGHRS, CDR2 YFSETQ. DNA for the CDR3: TGCGCCAGCAGCTTGGGGGTGACTAGCAATGAGCAGTTCTTC. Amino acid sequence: CASSLGVTSNEQFF.

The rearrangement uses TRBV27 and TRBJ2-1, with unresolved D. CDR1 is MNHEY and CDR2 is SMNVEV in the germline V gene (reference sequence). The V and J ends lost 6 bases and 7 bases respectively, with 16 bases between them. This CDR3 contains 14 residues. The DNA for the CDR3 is TGTGCCAGCAGGGTGCCGGGTTACCCTAATGAGCAGTTCTTC. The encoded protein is CASRVPGYPNEQFF.

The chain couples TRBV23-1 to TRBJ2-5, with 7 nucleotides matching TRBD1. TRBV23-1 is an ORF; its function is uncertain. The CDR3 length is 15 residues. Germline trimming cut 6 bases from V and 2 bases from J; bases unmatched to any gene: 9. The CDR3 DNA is TGCGCCAGCAGCCAGCCGGGCAGGGGGCAAGAGACCCAGTACTTC. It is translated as CASSQPGRGQETQYF.

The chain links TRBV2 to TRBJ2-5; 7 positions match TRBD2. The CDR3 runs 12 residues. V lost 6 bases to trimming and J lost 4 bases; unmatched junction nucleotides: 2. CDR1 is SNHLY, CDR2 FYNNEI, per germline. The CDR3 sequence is CASRREIETQYF. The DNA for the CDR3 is TGTGCCAGCAGGCGGGAGATAGAGACCCAGTACTTC.

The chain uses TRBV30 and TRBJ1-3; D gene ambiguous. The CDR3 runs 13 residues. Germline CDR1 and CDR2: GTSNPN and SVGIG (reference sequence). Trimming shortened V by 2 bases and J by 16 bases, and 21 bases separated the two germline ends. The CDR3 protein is CAWSTAASLGVYF. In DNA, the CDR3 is TGTGCCTGGAGTACAGCCGCATCCCTCGGGGTGTATTTT.

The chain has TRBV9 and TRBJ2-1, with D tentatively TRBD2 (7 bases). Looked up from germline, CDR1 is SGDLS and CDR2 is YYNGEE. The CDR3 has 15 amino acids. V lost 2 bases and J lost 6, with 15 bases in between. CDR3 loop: CASSVGGGAANEQFF. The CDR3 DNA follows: TGTGCCAGCAGCGTCGGAGGGGGGGCCGCCAATGAGCAGTTCTTC. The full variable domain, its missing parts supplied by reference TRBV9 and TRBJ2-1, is DSGVTQTPKHLITATGQRVTLRCSPRSGDLSVYWYQQSLDQGLQFLIQYYNGEERAKGNILERFSAQQFPDLHSELNLSSLELGDSALYFCASSVGGGAANEQFFGPGTRLTVL.

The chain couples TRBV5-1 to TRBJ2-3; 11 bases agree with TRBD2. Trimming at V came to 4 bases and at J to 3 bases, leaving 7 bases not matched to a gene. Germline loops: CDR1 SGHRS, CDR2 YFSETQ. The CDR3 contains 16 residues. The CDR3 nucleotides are TGCGCCAGCAGCCTCGGGGCTAGCGGGGGGACAGATACGCAGTATTTT. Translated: CASSLGASGGTDTQYF.

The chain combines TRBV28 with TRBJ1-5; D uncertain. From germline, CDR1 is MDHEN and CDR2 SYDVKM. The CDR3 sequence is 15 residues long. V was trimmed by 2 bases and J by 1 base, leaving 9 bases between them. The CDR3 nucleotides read TGTGCCAGCAGTTTAACCGGGAGAAGCAATCAGCCCCAGCATTTT. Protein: CASSLTGRSNQPQHF.

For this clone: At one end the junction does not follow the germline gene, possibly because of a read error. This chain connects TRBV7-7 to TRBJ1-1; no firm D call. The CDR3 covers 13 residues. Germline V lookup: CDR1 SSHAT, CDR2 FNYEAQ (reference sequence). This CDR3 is CASSLDGNAEAFF. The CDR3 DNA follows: TGTGCCAGCAGCTTAGACGGGAACGCTGAAGCTTTCTTT. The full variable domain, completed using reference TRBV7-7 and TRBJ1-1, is GAGVSQSPRYKVTKRGQDVTLRCDPISSHATLYWYQQALGQGPEFLTYFNYEAQPDKSGLPSDRFSAERPEGSISTLTIQRTEQRDSAMYRCASSLDGNAEAFFGQGTRLTVV.

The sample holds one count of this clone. The CDR3 protein is CASSQGTVEQFF. The CDR3 coding sequence is TGTGCCAGCAGTCAAGGGACAGTTGAGCAGTTCTTC. J is TRBJ2-1 and V is TRBV7-9, with 7 bases matching TRBD1. This CDR3 contains 12 residues. The germline gives CDR1 SEHNR, CDR2 FQNEAQ (reference sequence). V lost 6 bases, J lost 9 bases, and 5 bases stayed unmatched.